The clone carrying this T cell receptor beta chain was observed at least ten times. This sample was included in a study of read filtering for tumor transcriptome and immune sequencing. The library was built from 400 to 500 ng RNA with molecular barcoded adaptors for alpha/delta and beta/gamma chains. TCRdb passed the reads through MiXCR, listing each CDR3 protein once. The repertoire holds about 57,000 distinct CDR3 sequences, about 14% seen once, with about 44% in the top ten. From germline, CDR1 is SGHKS and CDR2 YYEKEE (reference sequence). CDR3 length: 14 amino acids. Trimming stripped 4 bases from V and 4 bases from J, with 14 bases between.

This sequence was found in a donor aged 40 or older with multiple myeloma. The sequencing input was a population of CD138-negative cells sorted from bone marrow. The gene calls are TRBV5-5 and TRBJ1-2; D is uncertain. CDR3 nucleotides: TGTGCCAGCAGCCTCCAGCGGGCCGGCTATGGCTACACCTTC. As protein: CASSLQRAGYGYTF.